This T cell receptor (beta chain) was observed in a study of a mutant IDH1 vaccine in newly diagnosed glioma. Looking at the study overall: Patients previously underwent radiotherapy, temozolomide, or both, and most underwent both. The timing of visit V12 was week 35, and that of visit V13 was week 47.

Study outcomes and limitations: Pseudoprogression showed no apparent link to changes in top peripheral T cell clonotypes. Vaccine-induced immune responses occurred in 93.3% of patients.

The CDR3 contains 15 residues. Germline CDR1 is MNHNY and CDR2 is SVGAGI (reference sequence). V lost 2 bases and J lost 7, with 12 bases in between. The protocol was immunoSEQ multiplex PCR, while the TCRdb copy is restricted to in-frame clones and leaves out a portion. This sample carries tens of thousands of clones, under 90% of them seen once, and the ten largest clones take less than 4.5%. This clone was picked up a small number of times. Its antigen is currently unknown. Time point here: week 35, safety follow-up. Each dose of the vaccine consisted of 300 ug of mutant IDH1 20-mer peptide, with topical imiquimod.

The chain links TRBV6-6 to TRBJ1-6; D unclear. The clonotype was recovered from a man aged 25 to 40 with glioma. Sequencing was performed on PBMCs, taken from a glioma patient whose treatment included an IDH1 peptide vaccine. The CDR3 loop is CASSYTSIGNSPLHF. The CDR3, as DNA: TGTGCCAGCAGTTACACTTCAATTGGGAATTCACCCCTCCACTTT.